Listed here are 13 T cell receptor beta chains from one sample, sequenced in a study of regulatory T cells in long-lasting Graves disease. iRepertoire HTBI primers and Arm-PCR of CDR3 regions built TCR beta libraries. One entry per CDR3 protein results from TCRdb running MiXCR on the multiplex PCR reads. The data hold about 420,000 distinct CDR3 sequences, with about 16% observed a single time. The sample's time point: newly diagnosed GD, antithyroid drugs for less than 3 months. The authors made the TCR library using RNA they extracted from PBMCs. The same data also went into a second study, on T cells in Graves' hyperthyroidism and ophthalmopathy.

The input for sequencing was peripheral blood mononuclear cells (PBMCs), taken at new diagnosis, from a patient treated with antithyroid drugs. Receptors were obtained from a woman aged 18-29 years with Graves disease.

The chain uses TRBV2 and TRBJ1-2; 7 nucleotides line up with TRBD1. With V trimmed by 6 bases and J by 4 bases, 8 bases remained unmatched. The CDR3 spans 14 residues. Germline V CDR1 and CDR2: SNHLY, FYNNEI. CDR3 region: CASSPGGVGYGYTF. In DNA form, the CDR3 reads TGTGCCAGCAGCCCAGGGGGAGTGGGCTATGGCTACACCTTC. Filled out from reference TRBV2 and TRBJ1-2, the complete variable domain reads EPEVTQTPSHQVTQMGQEVILRCVPISNHLYFYWYRQILGQKVEFLVSFYNNEISEKSEIFDDQFSVERPDGSNFTLKIRSTKLEDSAMYFCASSPGGVGYGYTFGSGTRLTVV.

This clonotype was detected ten times or more. V and J are TRBV6-2 or TRBV6-3 and TRBJ2-3; 11 bases agree with TRBD2. The CDR3 is 14 residues long. Germline CDR1 reads MNHEY; CDR2 reads SVGEGT. The ends lost 7 bases at V and 4 bases at J; junction bases unmatched: 4. The CDR3 is CASIAGGPPDTQYF. The CDR3, as DNA: TGTGCCAGCATAGCGGGAGGGCCCCCAGATACGCAGTATTTT.

The chain employs TRBV30 and TRBJ2-7; unclear D gene. The ends were cut back, 8 bases at V and 1 base at J, with 15 bases in the middle. The CDR3 runs 13 residues. Germline V gene sequence: CDR1 GTSNPN, CDR2 SVGIG (reference sequence). The CDR3 DNA is TGTGCCGCCTCGGTGGGCTTATCCTACGAGCAGTACTTC. Protein sequence: CAASVGLSYEQYF.

As to this clonotype: A much larger clone lies one base from this, so it may be a read error. The rearrangement uses TRBV20-1 and TRBJ2-1, with D hard to call. V lost 3 bases, J lost 10 bases, and 10 bases lay in between. This CDR3 has 11 amino acids. Per the germline V gene, CDR1 is DFQATT and CDR2 is SNEGSKA (reference sequence). CDR3 region: CSARETYEQFF. The CDR3 region has the DNA TGCAGTGCTAGGGAAACCTACGAGCAGTTCTTC.

This clonotype was seen many times. V usage is TRBV20-1 and J usage is TRBJ2-5; 9 bases line up with TRBD1. The CDR3 contains 14 residues. Trimming cost V 0 bases and J 7 bases; bases outside gene matches: 6. Germline CDR1 is DFQATT and CDR2 is SNEGSKA (reference sequence). CDR3 nucleotide sequence: TGCAGTGCTAGAGATGGGGACAGGGTGGCGACCCAGTACTTC. Amino acid sequence: CSARDGDRVATQYF.

This clonotype was recorded many times. This rearrangement joins TRBV20-1 to TRBJ2-7, with D unresolved. CDR3 size: 12 residues. V lost 2 bases and J lost 7, with 12 bases in between. The germline V gene has CDR1 DFQATT and CDR2 SNEGSKA (reference sequence). The CDR3 DNA reads as TGCAGTGCTAGATCGACCTCCGGGGAGCAGTACTTC. Its translation: CSARSTSGEQYF.

CDR3 in amino acids: CATSRDAGTSLDTQYF. DNA of the CDR3: TGTGCCACCAGCAGAGATGCCGGGACTAGCCTGGATACGCAGTATTTT. This chain connects TRBV15 to TRBJ2-3; 9 bases agree with TRBD2. The CDR3 has 16 amino acids. V lost 0 bases and J lost 6; bases outside the gene matches: 7. Per the germline V gene, CDR1 is LNHNV and CDR2 is YYDKDF (reference sequence).

V is TRBV5-1 and J is TRBJ1-1; D not certain. V was trimmed by 2 bases and J by 5 bases, leaving 13 bases between them. The germline gives CDR1 SGHRS, CDR2 YFSETQ. The CDR3 contains 14 residues. This chain's CDR3 is CASSLLEGETEAFF. CDR3 sequence (DNA): TGCGCCAGCAGCTTATTGGAGGGTGAGACTGAAGCTTTCTTT.

This clonotype showed up many times. The V and J genes are TRBV28 and TRBJ2-1, with D possibly TRBD1 on 5 matching bases. V shed 5 bases and J shed 4 bases, with 9 bases lying between them. Germline lookup yields CDR1 MDHEN and CDR2 SYDVKM. This CDR3 has 13 residues. The CDR3 bases are TGTGCCAGCAGTCTGACAGAGTACAATGAGCAGTTCTTC. This translates into CASSLTEYNEQFF.

This clonotype was observed at least ten times. This chain uses TRBV3-1 with TRBJ2-2; TRBD2 agrees at 13 bases. The CDR3 length is 15 residues. CDR1 and CDR2 (germline): LGHDT, YNNKEL (reference sequence). J lost 4 bases, V lost 5 bases, and 1 base had no gene match. CDR3 sequence (DNA): TGTGCCAGCAGCAGACTAGCGGGAGGCACCGGGGAGCTGTTTTTT. It codes for CASSRLAGGTGELFF.

This clonotype was picked up many times. The chain employs TRBV7-9 and TRBJ2-1; D perhaps matches TRBD2 (5 bases). The CDR3 length is 15 residues. Trimming took 5 bases from V and 0 from J, leaving 11 bases between them. Germline V gene data show CDR1 as SEHNR and CDR2 as FQNEAQ (reference sequence). The CDR3 sequence: CASSVFGSSYNEQFF. CDR3 nucleotide sequence: TGTGCCAGCAGCGTCTTTGGGAGCTCCTACAATGAGCAGTTCTTC. Drawing the rest from reference TRBV7-9 and TRBJ2-1, the complete variable domain is DTGVSQNPRHKITKRGQNVTFRCDPISEHNRLYWYRQTLGQGPEFLTYFQNEAQLEKSRLLSDRFSAERPKGSFSTLEIQRTEQGDSAMYLCASSVFGSSYNEQFFGPGTRLTVL.

This clonotype showed up just once. The CDR3 DNA is TGCGCCAGCAGCTTGGAGCCCCTCTCTGGGGCCAACGTCCTGACTTTC. Protein product: CASSLEPLSGANVLTF. The chain has TRBV5-1 and TRBJ2-6; no reliable D call. V was clipped by 0 bases and J by 0 bases, with 7 bases between them. CDR1 SGHRS and CDR2 YFSETQ come from the germline V gene. This CDR3 region has 16 residues. Combining the CDR3 with reference TRBV5-1 and TRBJ2-6 gives the whole variable domain KAGVTQTPRYLIKTRGQQVTLSCSPISGHRSVSWYQQTPGQGLQFLFEYFSETQRNKGNFPGRFSGRQFSNSRSEMNVSTLELGDSALYLCASSLEPLSGANVLTFGAGSRLTVL.

Many counts were recorded for this clonotype. The J gene is TRBJ1-1, the V gene TRBV12-3 or TRBV12-4; D not resolved. The CDR3 has 12 amino acids. The V and J ends lost 5 bases and 7 bases respectively, with 11 bases between them. CDR3 sequence reads: CASSPGMFEAFF. The CDR3 bases are TGTGCCAGCAGTCCTGGAATGTTTGAAGCTTTCTTT.